The 6 T cell receptor beta chains below were found in one sample sequenced in a study of blood T cell repertoires in COVID-19. The method was immunoSEQ multiplex PCR; TCRdb's version includes in-frame clones alone and lacks a portion of them. The repertoire includes about 110,000 clones, roughly two thirds of them detected once, and about 5.9% sits in the top ten. Specimen: peripheral blood. The origin of the receptors is a man aged 80 or over with acute or convalescent COVID-19.

The rearrangement joins TRBV11-2 to TRBJ2-3; 13 bases are a match to TRBD2. The V segment lost 5 bases and the J segment 4 bases; nucleotides outside the gene matches: 12. Germline V gene lookup returns CDR1 SGHAT and CDR2 FQNNGV. The CDR3 length is 18 residues. CDR3 bases: TGTGCCAGCAGCACGAGGACTAGCGGGAGTGTTCCGGCAGATACGCAGTATTTT. Residues: CASSTRTSGSVPADTQYF.

The genes are TRBV6-2 or TRBV6-3 and TRBJ2-1, with D possibly TRBD2 on 5 matching bases. CDR3 length: 15 amino acids. With 2 bases removed from V and 7 bases from J, the gap between germline ends came to 15 bases. The germline gives CDR1 MNHEY, CDR2 SVGEGT. CDR3 in DNA: TGTGCCAGCAGTTACGAGGGCTCCTATAAGAATGAGCAGTTCTTC. Translated: CASSYEGSYKNEQFF.

This clone was seen more than once but under ten times. The chain has TRBV7-3 and TRBJ2-2; TRBD1 is a possible D gene (6 bases). Germline V lookup: CDR1 SGHTA, CDR2 FQGTGA. This CDR3 is built from 16 residues. The ends were cut back, 0 bases at V and 3 bases at J, with 11 bases in the middle. CDR3 sequence reads: CASSLTNQGYTGELFF. In DNA, the CDR3 is TGTGCCAGCAGCTTAACTAACCAGGGGTACACCGGGGAGCTGTTTTTT.

This rearrangement joins TRBV7-9 to TRBJ2-7; 7 nucleotides line up with TRBD2. Trimming took 7 bases from V and 6 from J; bases not matched to a gene: 3. The CDR3 has 11 amino acids. From germline, CDR1 is SEHNR and CDR2 FQNEAQ (reference sequence). DNA for the CDR3: TGTGCCAGCAACGAGCGGGGCGAGCAGTACTTC. This sequence encodes CASNERGEQYF. The whole variable domain, filled in from reference TRBV7-9 and TRBJ2-7, reads DTGVSQNPRHKITKRGQNVTFRCDPISEHNRLYWYRQTLGQGPEFLTYFQNEAQLEKSRLLSDRFSAERPKGSFSTLEIQRTEQGDSAMYLCASNERGEQYFGPGTRLTVT.

This clone was counted only a few times. In DNA, the CDR3 is TGTGCCACCAGCAGAGATCGGAAGGTAGCCGGCTACACCTTC. Residues: CATSRDRKVAGYTF. V usage is TRBV15 and J usage is TRBJ1-2, with D unclear. From germline, CDR1 is LNHNV and CDR2 YYDKDF (reference sequence). V lost 0 bases, J lost 8 bases, and 13 bases lay in between. The CDR3 loop spans 14 amino acids.

Worth noting for this clone: One junction end does not reproduce the germline sequence, and a read error may be involved. The chain is built from TRBV7-7 and TRBJ2-7, with D possibly being TRBD1 or TRBD2 (5 bases each). Germline CDR1 is SSHAT and CDR2 is FNYEAQ (reference sequence). The CDR3 is 13 residues long. CDR3: CASSLAQGLEQYF. Here the CDR3 DNA reads TGTGCTAGCAGCTTAGCGCAGGGCCTCGAGCAGTACTTC.